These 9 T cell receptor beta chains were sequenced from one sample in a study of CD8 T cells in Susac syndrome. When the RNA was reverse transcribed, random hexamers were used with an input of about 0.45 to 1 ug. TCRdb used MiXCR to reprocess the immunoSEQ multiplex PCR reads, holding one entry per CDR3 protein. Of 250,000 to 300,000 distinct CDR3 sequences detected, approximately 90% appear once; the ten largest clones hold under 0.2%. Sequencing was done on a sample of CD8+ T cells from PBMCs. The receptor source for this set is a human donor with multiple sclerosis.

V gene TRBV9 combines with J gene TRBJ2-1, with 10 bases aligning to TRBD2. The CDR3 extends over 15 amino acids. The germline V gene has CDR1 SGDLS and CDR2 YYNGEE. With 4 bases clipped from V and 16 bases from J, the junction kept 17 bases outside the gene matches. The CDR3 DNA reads TGTGCCAGCAGCTTCGGACTAGCGGAGGACAATGAGCGTTTCTTC. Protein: CASSFGLAEDNERFF.

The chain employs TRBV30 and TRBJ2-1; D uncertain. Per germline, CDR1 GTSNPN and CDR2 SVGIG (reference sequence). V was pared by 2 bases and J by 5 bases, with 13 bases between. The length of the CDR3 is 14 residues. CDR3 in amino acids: CAWSFGPENNEQFF. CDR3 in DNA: TGTGCCTGGAGTTTCGGGCCGGAAAACAATGAGCAGTTCTTC.

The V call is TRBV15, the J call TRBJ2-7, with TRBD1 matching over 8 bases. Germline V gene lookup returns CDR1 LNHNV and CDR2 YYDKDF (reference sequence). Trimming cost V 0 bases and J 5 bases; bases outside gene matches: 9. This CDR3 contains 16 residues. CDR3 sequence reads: CATSRDGWQGADEQYF. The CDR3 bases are TGTGCCACCAGCAGAGATGGTTGGCAGGGGGCGGACGAGCAGTACTTC.

CDR3 amino acids: CAISDPAGALNEQFF. As DNA, the CDR3 is TGTGCCATCAGTGACCCGGCGGGGGCCCTCAATGAGCAGTTCTTC. This rearrangement joins TRBV10-3 to TRBJ2-1; D perhaps matches TRBD2 (7 bases). Germline V gives CDR1 ENHRY, CDR2 SYGVKD. This CDR3 is built from 15 residues. V dropped 3 bases and J dropped 6 bases, with 15 bases sitting between them.

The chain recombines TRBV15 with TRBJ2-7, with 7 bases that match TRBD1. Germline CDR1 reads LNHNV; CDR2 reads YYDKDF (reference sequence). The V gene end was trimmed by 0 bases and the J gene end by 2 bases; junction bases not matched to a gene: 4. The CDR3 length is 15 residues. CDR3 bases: TGTGCCACCAGCAGAGATCGAGGGGGCCCCTACGAGCAGTACTTC. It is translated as CATSRDRGGPYEQYF.

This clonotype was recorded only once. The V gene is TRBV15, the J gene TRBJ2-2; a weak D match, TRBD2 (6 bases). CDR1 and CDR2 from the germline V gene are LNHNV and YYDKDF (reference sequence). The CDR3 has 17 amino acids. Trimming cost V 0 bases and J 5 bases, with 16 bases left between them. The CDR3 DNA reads TGTGCCACCAGCAGAGATCGGGAGATTCTAGCGACCGGGGAGCTGTTTTTT. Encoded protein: CATSRDREILATGELFF.

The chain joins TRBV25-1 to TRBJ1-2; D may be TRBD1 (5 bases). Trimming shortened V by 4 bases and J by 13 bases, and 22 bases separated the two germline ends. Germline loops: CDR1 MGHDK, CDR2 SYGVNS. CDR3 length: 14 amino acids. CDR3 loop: CASSAGDGLIGITF. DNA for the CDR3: TGTGCCAGCAGTGCCGGGGACGGCTTAATTGGTATCACCTTC.

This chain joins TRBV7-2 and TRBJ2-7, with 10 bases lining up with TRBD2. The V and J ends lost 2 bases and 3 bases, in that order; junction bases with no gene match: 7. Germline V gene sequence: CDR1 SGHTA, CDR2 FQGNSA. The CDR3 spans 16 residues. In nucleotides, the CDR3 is TGTGCCAGCAGCTTAACTAGCGGGAATACCCTCTACGAGCAGTACTTC. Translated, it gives CASSLTSGNTLYEQYF.

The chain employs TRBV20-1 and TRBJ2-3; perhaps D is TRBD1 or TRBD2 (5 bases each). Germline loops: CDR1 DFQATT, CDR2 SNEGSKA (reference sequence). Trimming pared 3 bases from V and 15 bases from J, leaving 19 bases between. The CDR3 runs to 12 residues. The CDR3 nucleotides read TGCAGTGCTAGCCCCGGGACCGCTTACGAATATTTT. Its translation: CSASPGTAYEYF.